This is a list of T cell receptor beta chains from one sample in a study of PD-1 blockade in classical Hodgkin lymphoma. Method: immunoSEQ multiplex PCR; TCRdb's copy keeps in-frame clones and lacks some. Of 20,000 to 25,000 clones in the sample, under 95% were seen once. Sequencing input: CD4+ T cells from blood. Receptors were obtained from a human donor with classical Hodgkin lymphoma. Each CDR3 is given with its conserved first and last residue. The D gene is left open where the match is weak. Some rows have no size entry. The others give once, few or many, or a class for an expanded clone.

D	size	V	J	CDR3
NA	NA	TRBV7-9	TRBJ1-1	CASSLVGLWTEAFF
NA	NA	TRBV5-6	TRBJ2-7	CASSLSRPLYEQYF
NA	NA	TRBV11-2	TRBJ1-3	CASSSSPGPGDTIYF
NA	NA	TRBV11-2	TRBJ2-7	CASRTSRITPGGYEQYF
NA	NA	TRBV10-3	TRBJ2-2	CAISESLTGELFF
NA	once	TRBV19	TRBJ2-2	CASRIKGGTGELFF
TRBD1	NA	TRBV2	TRBJ1-5	CASSETYRGREQPQHF
NA	NA	TRBV30	TRBJ2-1	CAWAGRVSSYNEQFF
TRBD1	NA	TRBV7-3	TRBJ2-7	CASSLFGQGTVGEQYF
NA	NA	TRBV7-2	TRBJ2-7	CASSPDRLSSYEQYF
TRBD2	once	TRBV18	TRBJ2-1	CASSLGAGVNNEQFF
NA	NA	TRBV7-2	TRBJ2-3	CASTKVSGRTDTQYF
NA	NA	TRBV18	TRBJ1-5	CASSLTSQPQHF
TRBD1	NA	TRBV6-5	TRBJ1-4	CASSRTGGWEKLFF
NA	NA	TRBV5-4	TRBJ1-2	CASSLDRLGNGYTF
TRBD1	NA	TRBV5-1	TRBJ1-5	CASSEGQGAFPNQPQHF
TRBD2	once	TRBV4-1	TRBJ2-5	CASRRVMASGQETQYF
NA	NA	TRBV28	TRBJ2-7	CASSFKALVDEQYF
NA	NA	TRBV5-1	TRBJ1-2	CASSNGTTNYGYTF
NA	NA	TRBV4-3	TRBJ2-1	CASSQDSSGSTYNEQFF
TRBD1	once	TRBV19	TRBJ1-1	CASSTTGPNTEAFF
NA	NA	TRBV5-5	TRBJ1-1	CASSLGQLRTEAFF
TRBD2	once	TRBV4-3	TRBJ2-1	CASSQAVGTSGVPEFF
TRBD1	NA	TRBV9	TRBJ1-3	CASSTTTGPSGNTIYF
NA	NA	TRBV5-4	TRBJ2-1	CASSFIGSSGEQFF
NA	NA	TRBV18	TRBJ1-1	CASSRGEPTEAFF
NA	NA	TRBV19	TRBJ2-1	CASEFGGKGNEQFF
NA	NA	TRBV7-2	TRBJ2-3	CASSFSVGEPDTQYF
NA	NA	TRBV18	NA	CASSLRKTGYEQYF
TRBD1	NA	TRBV5-1	TRBJ1-1	CASSLTGVIGTEAFF
NA	once	TRBV13	TRBJ2-3	CASSRGAGLSDTQYF
NA	NA	TRBV5-1	TRBJ1-3	CASSPLGIGPGNTIYF
NA	NA	TRBV5-1	TRBJ2-1	CASSPLQGQRGEQFF
NA	NA	TRBV19	TRBJ2-3	CASSMFLFPPLSDSSTDTQYF
NA	NA	TRBV19	TRBJ1-5	CASSIVAGYYQPQHF
NA	NA	TRBV9	TRBJ2-3	CASSVVASECTDTQYF
TRBD1	NA	TRBV29-1	TRBJ1-5	CSVGTGDNQPQHF
NA	NA	TRBV11-1	TRBJ2-5	CASSITLQQETQYF
NA	NA	TRBV7-8	TRBJ2-7	CASSSPRTGHVEQYF
NA	NA	TRBV7-2	TRBJ2-4	CASSPERWQEGPRDF
NA	NA	TRBV28	TRBJ1-4	CASSSFGATNEKLFF
NA	NA	TRBV28	TRBJ2-5	CASSTRPLETQYF
NA	NA	TRBV29-1	TRBJ2-3	CSVASGITDTQYF
NA	NA	TRBV28	TRBJ1-1	CASSPPWATEAFF
NA	NA	TRBV7-2	TRBJ1-2	CASSSRQPYRRDGYTF
TRBD2	NA	TRBV9	TRBJ2-3	CASSVGSSGGATDTQYF
NA	NA	TRBV11-2	TRBJ1-1	CASSLAGAPAFF
TRBD2	NA	TRBV5-1	TRBJ2-7	CASSSGLAGLYEQYF
NA	NA	TRBV10-1	TRBJ2-7	CASSDGLMGPKYF
TRBD2	NA	TRBV5-1	TRBJ2-3	CASTVSGGGTDTQYF
NA	NA	TRBV4-3	TRBJ1-6	CASSQGISYNSPLHF